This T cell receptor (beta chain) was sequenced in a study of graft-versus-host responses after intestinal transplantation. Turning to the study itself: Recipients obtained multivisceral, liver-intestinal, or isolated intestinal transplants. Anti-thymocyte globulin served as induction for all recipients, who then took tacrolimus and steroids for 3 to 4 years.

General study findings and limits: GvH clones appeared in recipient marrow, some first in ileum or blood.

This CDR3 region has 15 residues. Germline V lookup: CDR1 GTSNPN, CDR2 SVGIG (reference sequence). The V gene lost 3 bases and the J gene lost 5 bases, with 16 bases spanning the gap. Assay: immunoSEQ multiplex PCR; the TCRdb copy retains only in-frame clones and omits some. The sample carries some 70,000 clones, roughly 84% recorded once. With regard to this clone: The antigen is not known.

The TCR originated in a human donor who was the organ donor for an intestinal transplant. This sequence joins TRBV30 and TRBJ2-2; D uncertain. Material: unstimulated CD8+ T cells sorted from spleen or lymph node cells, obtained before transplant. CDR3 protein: CAWSPGGFSTGELFF. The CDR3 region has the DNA TGTGCCTGGAGCCCCGGTGGGTTCTCGACCGGGGAGCTGTTTTTT.